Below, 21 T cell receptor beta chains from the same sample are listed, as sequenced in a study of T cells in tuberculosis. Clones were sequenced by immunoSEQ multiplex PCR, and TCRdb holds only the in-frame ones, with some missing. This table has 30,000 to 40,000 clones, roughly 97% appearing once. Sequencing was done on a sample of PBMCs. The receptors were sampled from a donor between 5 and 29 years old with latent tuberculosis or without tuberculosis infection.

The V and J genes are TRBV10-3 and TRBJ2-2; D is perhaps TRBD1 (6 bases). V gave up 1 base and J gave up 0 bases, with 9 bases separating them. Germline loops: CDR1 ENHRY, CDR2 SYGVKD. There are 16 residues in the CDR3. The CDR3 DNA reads TGTGCCATCAGTGAGTTAGAGGGGGCGAACACCGGGGAGCTGTTTTTT. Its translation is CAISELEGANTGELFF.

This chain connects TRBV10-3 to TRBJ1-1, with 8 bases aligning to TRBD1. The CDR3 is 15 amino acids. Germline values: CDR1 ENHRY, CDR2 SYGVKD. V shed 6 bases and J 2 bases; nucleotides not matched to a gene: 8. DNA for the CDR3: TGTGCCATCAGGGGAACAGGGGGGATTAACACTGAAGCTTTCTTT. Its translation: CAIRGTGGINTEAFF.

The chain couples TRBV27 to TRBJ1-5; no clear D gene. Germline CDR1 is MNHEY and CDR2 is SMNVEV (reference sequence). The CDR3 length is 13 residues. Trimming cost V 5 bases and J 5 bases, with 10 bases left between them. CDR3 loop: CASSDGGYQPQHF. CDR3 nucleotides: TGTGCCAGCAGTGACGGAGGGTATCAGCCCCAGCATTTT.

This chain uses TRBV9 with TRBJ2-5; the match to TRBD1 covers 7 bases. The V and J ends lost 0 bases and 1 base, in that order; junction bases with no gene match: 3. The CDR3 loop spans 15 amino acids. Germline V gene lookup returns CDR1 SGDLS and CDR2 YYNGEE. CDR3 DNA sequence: TGTGCCAGCAGCGTAGCCGGGACAGCCCAAGAGACCCAGTACTTC. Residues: CASSVAGTAQETQYF.

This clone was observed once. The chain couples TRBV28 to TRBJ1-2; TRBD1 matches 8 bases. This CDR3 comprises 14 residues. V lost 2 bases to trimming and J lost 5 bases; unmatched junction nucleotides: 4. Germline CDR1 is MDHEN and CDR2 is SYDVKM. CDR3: CASSLVDRGYGYTF. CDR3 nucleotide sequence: TGTGCCAGCAGTTTAGTAGACAGGGGATATGGCTACACCTTC.

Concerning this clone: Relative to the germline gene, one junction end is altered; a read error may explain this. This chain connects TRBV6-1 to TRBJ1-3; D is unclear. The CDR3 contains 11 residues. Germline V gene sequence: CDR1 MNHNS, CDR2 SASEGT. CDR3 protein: CASSPGWETHF. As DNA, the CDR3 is TGTGCCAGCTCCCCCGGCTGGGAGACGCATTTT.

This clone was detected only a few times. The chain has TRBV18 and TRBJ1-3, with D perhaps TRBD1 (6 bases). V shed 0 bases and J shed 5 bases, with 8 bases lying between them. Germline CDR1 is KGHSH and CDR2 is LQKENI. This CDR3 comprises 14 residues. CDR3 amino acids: CASSPPGARNTIYF. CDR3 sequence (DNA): TGTGCCAGCTCACCACCGGGGGCGAGAAACACCATATATTTT.

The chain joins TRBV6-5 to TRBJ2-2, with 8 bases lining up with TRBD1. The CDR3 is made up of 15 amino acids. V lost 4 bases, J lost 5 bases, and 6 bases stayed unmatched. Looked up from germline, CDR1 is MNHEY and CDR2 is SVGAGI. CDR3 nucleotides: TGTGCCAGCAGTTTCGGACAGGGTTTTACCGGGGAGCTGTTTTTT. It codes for CASSFGQGFTGELFF.

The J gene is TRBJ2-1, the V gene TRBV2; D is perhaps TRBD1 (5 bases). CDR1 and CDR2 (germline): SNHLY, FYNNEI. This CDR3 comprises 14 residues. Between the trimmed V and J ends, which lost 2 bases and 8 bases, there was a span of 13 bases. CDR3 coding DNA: TGTGCCAGCAGTGAACAGGGTAGCAACGATGAGCAGTTCTTC. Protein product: CASSEQGSNDEQFF.

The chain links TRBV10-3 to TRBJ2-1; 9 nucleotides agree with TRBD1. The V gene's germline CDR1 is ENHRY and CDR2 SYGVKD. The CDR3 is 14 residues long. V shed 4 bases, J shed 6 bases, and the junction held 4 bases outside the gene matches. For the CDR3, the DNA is TGTGCCATCAGTGTGGGACAGGGCATCAATGAGCAGTTCTTC. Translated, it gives CAISVGQGINEQFF.

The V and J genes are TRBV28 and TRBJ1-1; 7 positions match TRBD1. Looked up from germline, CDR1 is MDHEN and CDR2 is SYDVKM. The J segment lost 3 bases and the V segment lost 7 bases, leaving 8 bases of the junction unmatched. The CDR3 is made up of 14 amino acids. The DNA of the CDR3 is TGTGCCAGCACGTTATACAGGGGCTACACTGAAGCTTTCTTT. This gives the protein CASTLYRGYTEAFF.

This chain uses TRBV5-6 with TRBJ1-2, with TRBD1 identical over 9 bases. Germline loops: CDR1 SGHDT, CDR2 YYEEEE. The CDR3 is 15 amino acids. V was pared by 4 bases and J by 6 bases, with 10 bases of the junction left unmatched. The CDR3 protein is CASSPWDRAVHGYTF. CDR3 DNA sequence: TGTGCCAGCAGCCCCTGGGACAGGGCGGTACATGGCTACACCTTC. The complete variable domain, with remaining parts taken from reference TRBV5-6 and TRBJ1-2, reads DAGVTQSPTHLIKTRGQQVTLRCSPKSGHDTVSWYQQALGQGPQFIFQYYEEEERQRGNFPDRFSGHQFPNYSSELNVNALLLGDSALYLCASSPWDRAVHGYTFGSGTRLTVV.

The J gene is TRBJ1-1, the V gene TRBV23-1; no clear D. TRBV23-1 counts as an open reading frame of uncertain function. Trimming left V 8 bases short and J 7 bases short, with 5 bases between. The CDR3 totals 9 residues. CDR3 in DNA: TGCGCCAGCCCCTTTGAAGCTTTCTTT. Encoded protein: CASPFEAFF.

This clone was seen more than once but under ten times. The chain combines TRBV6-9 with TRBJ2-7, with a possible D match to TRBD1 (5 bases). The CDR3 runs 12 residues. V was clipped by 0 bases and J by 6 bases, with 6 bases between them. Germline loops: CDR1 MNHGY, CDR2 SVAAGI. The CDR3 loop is CASSYSGVEQYF. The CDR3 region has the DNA TGTGCCAGCAGTTATTCAGGGGTCGAGCAGTACTTC.

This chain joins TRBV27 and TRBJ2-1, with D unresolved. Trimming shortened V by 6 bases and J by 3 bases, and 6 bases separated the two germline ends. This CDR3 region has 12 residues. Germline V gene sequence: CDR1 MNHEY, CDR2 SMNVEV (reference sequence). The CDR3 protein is CASRTIYNEQFF. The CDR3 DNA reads TGTGCCAGCAGGACAATCTACAATGAGCAGTTCTTC.

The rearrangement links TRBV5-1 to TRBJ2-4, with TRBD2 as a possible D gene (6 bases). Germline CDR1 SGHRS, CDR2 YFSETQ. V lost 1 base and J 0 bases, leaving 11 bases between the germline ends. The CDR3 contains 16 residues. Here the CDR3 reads CASSLTAGLAKNIQYF. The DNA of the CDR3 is TGCGCCAGCAGCTTGACAGCGGGTCTAGCCAAAAACATTCAGTACTTC. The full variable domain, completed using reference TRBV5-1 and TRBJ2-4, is KAGVTQTPRYLIKTRGQQVTLSCSPISGHRSVSWYQQTPGQGLQFLFEYFSETQRNKGNFPGRFSGRQFSNSRSEMNVSTLELGDSALYLCASSLTAGLAKNIQYFGAGTRLSVL.

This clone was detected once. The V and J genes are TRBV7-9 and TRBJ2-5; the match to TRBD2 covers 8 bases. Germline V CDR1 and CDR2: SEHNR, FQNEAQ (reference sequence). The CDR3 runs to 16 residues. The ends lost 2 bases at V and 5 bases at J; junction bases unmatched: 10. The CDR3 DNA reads TGTGCCAGCAGCTTAAGGAGGACTAGCATTGGTGAGACCCAGTACTTC. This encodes CASSLRRTSIGETQYF. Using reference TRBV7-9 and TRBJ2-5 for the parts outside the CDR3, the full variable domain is DTGVSQNPRHKITKRGQNVTFRCDPISEHNRLYWYRQTLGQGPEFLTYFQNEAQLEKSRLLSDRFSAERPKGSFSTLEIQRTEQGDSAMYLCASSLRRTSIGETQYFGPGTRLLVL.

The CDR3 reads CASSQYGTSTVKDTQYF. For the CDR3, the DNA is TGTGCCAGCAGCCAATACGGGACTTCCACCGTTAAAGATACGCAGTATTTT. The chain combines TRBV4-2 with TRBJ2-3, with D perhaps TRBD2 (6 bases). Germline V gene data show CDR1 as LGHNA and CDR2 as YNFKEQ. The CDR3 runs 17 residues. Trimming removed 2 bases from V and 5 bases from J, with 20 bases in between.

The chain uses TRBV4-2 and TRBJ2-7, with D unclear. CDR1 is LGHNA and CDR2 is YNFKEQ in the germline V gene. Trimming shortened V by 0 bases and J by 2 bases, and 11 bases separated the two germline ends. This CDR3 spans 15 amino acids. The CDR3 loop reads CASSQDVRAPYEQYF. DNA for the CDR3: TGTGCCAGCAGCCAAGACGTCCGCGCCCCCTACGAGCAGTACTTC.

CDR3 in DNA: TGTGCCAGCAGCTCCCAGGTATTCGGTGAAGCTTTCTTT. Its translation is CASSSQVFGEAFF. The rearrangement links TRBV7-8 to TRBJ1-1; D ambiguous. V was shortened by 4 bases and J by 7 bases, with 13 bases between the two germline ends. This CDR3 contains 13 residues. Per germline, CDR1 SGHVS and CDR2 FQNEAQ. Full variable domain (outside the CDR3, taken from reference TRBV7-8 and TRBJ1-1): GAGVSQSPRYKVAKRGQDVALRCDPISGHVSLFWYQQALGQGPEFLTYFQNEAQLDKSGLPSDRFFAERPEGSVSTLKIQRTQQEDSAVYLCASSSQVFGEAFFGQGTRLTVV.

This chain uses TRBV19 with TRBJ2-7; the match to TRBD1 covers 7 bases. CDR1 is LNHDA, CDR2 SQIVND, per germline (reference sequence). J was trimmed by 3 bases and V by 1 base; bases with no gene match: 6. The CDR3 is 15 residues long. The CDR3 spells CASSIAGGSLYEQYF. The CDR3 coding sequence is TGTGCCAGTAGTATAGCAGGGGGATCTCTCTACGAGCAGTACTTC.